These 13 T cell receptor beta chains were sequenced from one sample in a study of cytomegalovirus exposure and HLA in healthy donors. The study ran its PCR with 60 Vbeta and 13 Jbeta primers. The method was immunoSEQ multiplex PCR; TCRdb's version includes in-frame clones alone and lacks a portion of them. The repertoire holds some 210,000 clones, with approximately 80% as singletons. The sample consisted of PBMCs. All receptors derive from a woman in her 50s in good health and CMV-seropositive.

This clone has only one observation. The chain is built from TRBV7-6 and TRBJ1-2; D remains ambiguous. This CDR3 contains 14 residues. Deletions cut 0 bases from V and 3 bases from J, with 8 bases between. Germline lookup yields CDR1 SGHVS and CDR2 FNYEAQ. CDR3 in amino acids: CASSLAEGHYGYTF. The CDR3 nucleotides are TGTGCCAGCAGCTTAGCGGAGGGCCACTATGGCTACACCTTC.

This clone was seen a handful of times. The CDR3 region has the DNA TGTGCCAGCACCGAACGGAGGGGCCTAAACATTCAGTACTTC. Translated: CASTERRGLNIQYF. This chain connects TRBV6-5 to TRBJ2-4; TRBD2 is a possible D gene (6 bases). The CDR3 has 14 residues. Germline CDR1 and CDR2: MNHEY and SVGAGI. V was shortened by 7 bases and J by 6 bases, with 16 bases between the two germline ends.

J is TRBJ1-1 and V is TRBV18; TRBD1 agrees at 8 bases. V was clipped by 4 bases and J by 2 bases; unmatched bases: 9. The germline CDR1 and CDR2 sequences are KGHSH and LQKENI. The CDR3 contains 16 residues. The CDR3 DNA is TGTGCCAGCTCACACAATCGACAGGGGCCCAACACTGAAGCTTTCTTT. As protein: CASSHNRQGPNTEAFF.

This chain connects TRBV7-9 to TRBJ1-6; 7 bases agree with TRBD1. Per the germline V gene, CDR1 is SEHNR and CDR2 is FQNEAQ (reference sequence). J was trimmed by 5 bases and V by 5 bases; bases with no gene match: 15. This CDR3 comprises 18 residues. The CDR3 loop reads CASSKWRGDSAHNSPLHF. The CDR3 region has the DNA TGTGCCAGCAGCAAATGGAGGGGGGACAGCGCCCATAATTCACCCCTCCACTTT.

The chain combines TRBV30 with TRBJ1-4; D perhaps matches TRBD1 (5 bases). The length of the CDR3 is 15 residues. The V gene's germline CDR1 is GTSNPN and CDR2 SVGIG (reference sequence). Trimming removed 0 bases at V and 4 bases at J, with 12 bases between. The chain's CDR3 is CAWSVQEGINEKLFF. Here the CDR3 DNA reads TGTGCCTGGAGTGTACAGGAAGGGATTAATGAAAAACTGTTTTTT.

The rearrangement uses TRBV6-1 and TRBJ2-1, with 10 bases lining up with TRBD1. Germline-derived CDR1 and CDR2 are MNHNS and SASEGT. The CDR3 runs to 15 residues. After removal of 3 bases from V and 4 bases from J, the junction contained 3 bases not matched to a gene. The CDR3 protein is CASSDGDRGYNEQFF. The DNA of the CDR3 is TGTGCCAGCAGTGATGGGGACAGGGGTTACAATGAGCAGTTCTTC.

With regard to this clone: The junction departs from the called germline gene at one end, perhaps through a read error. The sample holds other DNA sequences that translate to the same CDR3. J is TRBJ1-5 and V is TRBV5-6; D gene ambiguous. From germline, CDR1 is SGHDT and CDR2 YYEEEE. CDR3 length: 15 amino acids. Here the CDR3 reads CASSFRSYGNQPQHF. The CDR3 bases are TGTGCCAGTAGCTTCCGGAGCTATGGCAATCAGCCCCAGCATTTT.

The CDR3 is CASSLTGYAEAFF. The CDR3 DNA sequence: TGTGCCAGCAGTTTGACAGGGTATGCTGAAGCTTTCTTT. The chain uses TRBV28 and TRBJ1-1, with TRBD1 matching over 7 bases. The germline gives CDR1 MDHEN, CDR2 SYDVKM. V trimming: 3 bases; J trimming: 6 bases; junction bases outside the gene matches: 4. The CDR3 consists of 13 residues.

The V and J genes are TRBV4-1 and TRBJ2-1, with 8 bases matching TRBD1. CDR1 is MGHRA and CDR2 is YSYEKL in the germline V gene. The CDR3 has 17 amino acids. The V segment lost 0 bases and the J segment 7 bases; nucleotides outside the gene matches: 11. CDR3 DNA sequence: TGCGCCAGCAGCCAAGACCAGACAGGGGTATTCGTGAATGAGCAGTTCTTC. Translation: CASSQDQTGVFVNEQFF.

V and J are TRBV27 and TRBJ2-1; 14 bases align to TRBD2. Per germline, CDR1 MNHEY and CDR2 SMNVEV (reference sequence). The length of the CDR3 is 17 residues. The V gene end was trimmed by 0 bases and the J gene end by 7 bases; junction bases not matched to a gene: 5. In nucleotides, the CDR3 is TGTGCCAGCAGTTTATCGAAGACTAGCGGGGGGGGGAATGAGCAGTTCTTC. Protein: CASSLSKTSGGGNEQFF.

The chain combines TRBV6-5 with TRBJ1-1; no clear D. The V gene lost 3 bases and the J gene lost 0 bases, with 14 bases spanning the gap. Germline V lookup: CDR1 MNHEY, CDR2 SVGAGI. CDR3 size: 16 residues. The CDR3 loop is CASSYRGNTMNTEAFF. CDR3 DNA sequence: TGTGCCAGCAGTTATCGAGGAAACACTATGAACACTGAAGCTTTCTTT.

The V and J genes are TRBV29-1 and TRBJ2-7; TRBD1 matches at 7 bases. The germline gives CDR1 SQVTM, CDR2 ANQGSEA. The CDR3 extends over 17 amino acids. V lost 8 bases to trimming and J lost 2 bases; unmatched junction nucleotides: 21. The CDR3 loop reads CSHSLYRGPWETYEQYF. The DNA of the CDR3 is TGCAGCCATTCTCTCTACAGGGGCCCATGGGAAACCTACGAGCAGTACTTC.

The chain carries TRBV6-1 and TRBJ1-1; no clear D gene. Trimming left V 6 bases short and J 5 bases short, with 10 bases between. CDR1 is MNHNS and CDR2 is SASEGT in the germline V gene. This CDR3 region has 12 residues. CDR3 amino acids: CASRGWETEAFF. The CDR3 DNA is TGTGCCAGCAGGGGGTGGGAGACTGAAGCTTTCTTT.